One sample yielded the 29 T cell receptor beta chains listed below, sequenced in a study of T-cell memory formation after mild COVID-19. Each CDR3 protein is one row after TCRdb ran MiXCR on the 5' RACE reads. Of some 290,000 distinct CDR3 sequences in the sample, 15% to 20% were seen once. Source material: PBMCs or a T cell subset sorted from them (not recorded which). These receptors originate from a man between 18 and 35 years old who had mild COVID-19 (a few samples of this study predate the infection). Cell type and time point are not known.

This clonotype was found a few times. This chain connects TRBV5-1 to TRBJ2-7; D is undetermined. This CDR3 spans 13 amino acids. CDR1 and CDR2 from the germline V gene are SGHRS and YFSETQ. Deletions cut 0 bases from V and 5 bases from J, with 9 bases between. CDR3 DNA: TGCGCCAGCAGCTTGGCCCCCGGCGACGAGCAGTACTTC. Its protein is CASSLAPGDEQYF.

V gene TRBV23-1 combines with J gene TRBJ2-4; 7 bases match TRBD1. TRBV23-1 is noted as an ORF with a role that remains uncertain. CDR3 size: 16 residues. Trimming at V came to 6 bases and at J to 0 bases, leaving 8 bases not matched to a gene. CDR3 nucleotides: TGCGCCAGCAGCCTCACAGGGGTTCTAGCCAAAAACATTCAGTACTTC. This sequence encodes CASSLTGVLAKNIQYF.

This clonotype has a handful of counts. The CDR3 nucleotides read TGTGCCAGCAGTCCGGGACAGACATTACTCTACGAGCAGTACTTC. It yields the protein CASSPGQTLLYEQYF. This chain connects TRBV5-6 to TRBJ2-7; 7 nucleotides align to TRBD1. The germline V gene encodes CDR1 SGHDT and CDR2 YYEEEE. The CDR3 has 15 residues. Unmatched junction bases numbered 11, after V lost 5 bases and J lost 3 bases.

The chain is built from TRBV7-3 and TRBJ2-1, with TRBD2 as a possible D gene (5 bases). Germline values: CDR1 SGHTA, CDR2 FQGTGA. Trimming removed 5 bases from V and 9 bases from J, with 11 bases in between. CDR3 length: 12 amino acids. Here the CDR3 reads CASSPGSFEQFF. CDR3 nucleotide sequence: TGTGCCAGCAGCCCGGGGAGCTTTGAGCAGTTCTTC.

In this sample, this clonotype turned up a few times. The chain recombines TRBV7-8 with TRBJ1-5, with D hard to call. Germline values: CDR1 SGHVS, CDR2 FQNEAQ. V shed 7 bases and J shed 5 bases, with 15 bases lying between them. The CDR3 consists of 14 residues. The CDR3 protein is CASTQLGKDQPQHF. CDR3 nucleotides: TGTGCCAGCACCCAATTGGGTAAGGATCAGCCCCAGCATTTT.

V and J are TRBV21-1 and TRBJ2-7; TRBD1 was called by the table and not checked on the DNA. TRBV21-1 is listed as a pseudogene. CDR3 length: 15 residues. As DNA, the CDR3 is TGTGCCAGCAGCAAAGAAAGACAGACAAGATACGAGCAGTACGTC. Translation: CASSKERQTRYEQYV.

As DNA, the CDR3 is TGTGCCAGCACCCGTCCTCCCCCCGGTTTGTACACCGGGGAGCTGTTTTTT. Its protein product is CASTRPPPGLYTGELFF. The chain is built from TRBV7-9 and TRBJ2-2; no clear D. V was clipped by 7 bases and J by 3 bases, with 21 bases between them. The germline V gene encodes CDR1 SEHNR and CDR2 FQNEAQ (reference sequence). The CDR3 length is 17 residues.

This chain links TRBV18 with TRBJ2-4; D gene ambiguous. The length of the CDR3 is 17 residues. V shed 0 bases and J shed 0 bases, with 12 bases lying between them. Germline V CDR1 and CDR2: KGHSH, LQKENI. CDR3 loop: CASSPPGPQVAKNIQYF. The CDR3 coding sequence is TGTGCCAGCTCACCACCGGGCCCACAAGTAGCCAAAAACATTCAGTACTTC.

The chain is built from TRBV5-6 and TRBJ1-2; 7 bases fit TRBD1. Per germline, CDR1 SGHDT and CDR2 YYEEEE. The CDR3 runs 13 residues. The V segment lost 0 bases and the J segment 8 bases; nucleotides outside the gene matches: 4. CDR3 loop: CASSLGQGSGYTF. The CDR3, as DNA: TGTGCCAGCAGCTTGGGACAGGGATCCGGCTACACCTTC. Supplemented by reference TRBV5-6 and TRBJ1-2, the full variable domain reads DAGVTQSPTHLIKTRGQQVTLRCSPKSGHDTVSWYQQALGQGPQFIFQYYEEEERQRGNFPDRFSGHQFPNYSSELNVNALLLGDSALYLCASSLGQGSGYTFGSGTRLTVV.

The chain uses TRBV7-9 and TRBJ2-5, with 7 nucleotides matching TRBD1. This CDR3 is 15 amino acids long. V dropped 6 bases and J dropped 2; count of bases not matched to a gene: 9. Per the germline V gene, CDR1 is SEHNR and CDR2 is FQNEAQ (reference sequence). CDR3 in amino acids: CASRIQGWGQETQYF. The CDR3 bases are TGTGCCAGCAGGATACAGGGGTGGGGACAAGAGACCCAGTACTTC.

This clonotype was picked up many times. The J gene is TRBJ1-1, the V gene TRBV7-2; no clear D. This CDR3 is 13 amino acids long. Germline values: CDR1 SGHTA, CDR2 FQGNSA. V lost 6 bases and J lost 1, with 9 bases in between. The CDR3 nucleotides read TGTGCCAGCAGTTCACACCCGAACACTGAAGCTTTCTTT. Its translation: CASSSHPNTEAFF.

This CDR3 is CASSPVGGPGGYTF. DNA of the CDR3: TGTGCCAGCAGCCCCGTGGGGGGGCCCGGTGGCTACACCTTC. This rearrangement joins TRBV28 to TRBJ1-2, with a weak D call TRBD1 (6 bases). The CDR3 contains 14 residues. Trimming took off 6 bases at V and 7 bases at J, with 18 bases between the two ends. CDR1 MDHEN and CDR2 SYDVKM come from the germline V gene.

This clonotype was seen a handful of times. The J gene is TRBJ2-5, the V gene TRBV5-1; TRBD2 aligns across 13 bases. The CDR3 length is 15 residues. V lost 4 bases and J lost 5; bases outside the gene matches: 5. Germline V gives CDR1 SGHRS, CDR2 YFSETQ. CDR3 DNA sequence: TGCGCCAGCAGCCCGGGACTAGCGGGGTTGGAGACCCAGTACTTC. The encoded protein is CASSPGLAGLETQYF.

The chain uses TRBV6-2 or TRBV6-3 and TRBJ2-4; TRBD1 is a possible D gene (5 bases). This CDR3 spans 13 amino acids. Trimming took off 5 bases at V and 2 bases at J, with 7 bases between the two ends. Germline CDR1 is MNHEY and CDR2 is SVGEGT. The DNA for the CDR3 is TGTGCCAGCAGTCAGGGATCCAAAAACATTCAGTACTTC. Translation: CASSQGSKNIQYF.

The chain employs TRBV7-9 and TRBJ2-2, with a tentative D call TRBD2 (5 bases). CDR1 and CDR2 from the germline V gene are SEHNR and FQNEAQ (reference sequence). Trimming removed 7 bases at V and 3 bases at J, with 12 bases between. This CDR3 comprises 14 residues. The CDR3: CASNPPGDTGELFF. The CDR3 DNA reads TGTGCCAGCAACCCCCCCGGGGACACCGGGGAGCTGTTTTTT.

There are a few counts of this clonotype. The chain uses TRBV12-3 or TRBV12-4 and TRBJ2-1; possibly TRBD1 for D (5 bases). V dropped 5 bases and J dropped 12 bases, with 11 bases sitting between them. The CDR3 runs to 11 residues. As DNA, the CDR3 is TGTGCCAGCAGTCCCGACAGAGGGCAGTTCTTC. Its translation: CASSPDRGQFF.

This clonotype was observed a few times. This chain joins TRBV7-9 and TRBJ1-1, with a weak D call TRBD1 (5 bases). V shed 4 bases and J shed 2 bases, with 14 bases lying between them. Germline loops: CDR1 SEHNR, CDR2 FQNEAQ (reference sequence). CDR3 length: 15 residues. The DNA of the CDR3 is TGTGCCAGCAGCTCCTCCGGGACGGCCAACACTGAAGCTTTCTTT. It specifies CASSSSGTANTEAFF.

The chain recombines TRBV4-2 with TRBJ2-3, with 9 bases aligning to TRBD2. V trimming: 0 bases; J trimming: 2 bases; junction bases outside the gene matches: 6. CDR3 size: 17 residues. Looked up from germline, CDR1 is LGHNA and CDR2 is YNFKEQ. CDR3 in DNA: TGTGCCAGCAGCCAAGATAGAAGCGGGGGGCCCACAGATACGCAGTATTTT. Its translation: CASSQDRSGGPTDTQYF.

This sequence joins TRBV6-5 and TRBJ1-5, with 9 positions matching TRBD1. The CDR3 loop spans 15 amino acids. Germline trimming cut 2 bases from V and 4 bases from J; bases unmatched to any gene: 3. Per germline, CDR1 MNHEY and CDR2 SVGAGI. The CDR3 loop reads CASSYDGTGNQPQHF. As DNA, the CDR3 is TGTGCCAGCAGTTACGACGGGACAGGGAATCAGCCCCAGCATTTT.

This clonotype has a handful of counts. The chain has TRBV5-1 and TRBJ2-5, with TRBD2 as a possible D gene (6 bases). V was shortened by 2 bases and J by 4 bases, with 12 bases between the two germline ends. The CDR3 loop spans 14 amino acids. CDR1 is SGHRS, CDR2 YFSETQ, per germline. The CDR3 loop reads CASSFAGMVETQYF. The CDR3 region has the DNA TGCGCCAGCAGCTTCGCGGGGATGGTAGAGACCCAGTACTTC.

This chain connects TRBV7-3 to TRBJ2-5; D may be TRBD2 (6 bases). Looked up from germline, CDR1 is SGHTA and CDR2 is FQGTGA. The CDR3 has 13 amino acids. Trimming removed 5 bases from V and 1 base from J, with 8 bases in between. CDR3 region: CASSGGSQETQYF. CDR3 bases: TGTGCCAGCAGCGGGGGGTCCCAAGAGACCCAGTACTTC.

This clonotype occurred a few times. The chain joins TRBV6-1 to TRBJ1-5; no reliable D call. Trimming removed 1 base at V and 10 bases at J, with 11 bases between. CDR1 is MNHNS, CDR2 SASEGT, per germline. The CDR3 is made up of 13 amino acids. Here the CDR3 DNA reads TGTGCCAGCAGTGAAGTACGGGGAGATCCCCAGCATTTT. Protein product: CASSEVRGDPQHF.

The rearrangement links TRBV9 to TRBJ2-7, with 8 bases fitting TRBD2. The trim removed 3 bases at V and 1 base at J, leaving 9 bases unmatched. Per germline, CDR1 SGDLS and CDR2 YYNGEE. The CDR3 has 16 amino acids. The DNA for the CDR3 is TGTGCCAGCAGCGGAGCGGGGGCCACTCCATCCTACGAGCAGTACTTC. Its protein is CASSGAGATPSYEQYF.

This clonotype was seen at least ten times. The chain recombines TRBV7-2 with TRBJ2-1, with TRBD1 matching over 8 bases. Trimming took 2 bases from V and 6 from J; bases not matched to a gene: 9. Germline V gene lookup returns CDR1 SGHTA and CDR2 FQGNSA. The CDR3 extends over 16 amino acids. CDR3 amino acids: CASSLWGQASVNEQFF. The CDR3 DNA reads TGTGCCAGCAGCTTATGGGGACAGGCGTCCGTCAATGAGCAGTTCTTC.

CDR3 residues: CASRLTWTEEQFF. CDR3 DNA sequence: TGCGCCAGCAGGCTCACTTGGACGGAGGAGCAGTTCTTC. The J gene is TRBJ2-1, the V gene TRBV4-1; unclear D gene. V shed 6 bases and J shed 10 bases, with 16 bases lying between them. The CDR3 contains 13 residues. CDR1 is MGHRA and CDR2 is YSYEKL in the germline V gene.

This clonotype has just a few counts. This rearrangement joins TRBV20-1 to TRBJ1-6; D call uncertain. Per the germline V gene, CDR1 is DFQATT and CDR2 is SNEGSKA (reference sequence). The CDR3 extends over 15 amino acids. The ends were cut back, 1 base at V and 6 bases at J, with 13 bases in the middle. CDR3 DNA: TGCAGTGCTAGAGTGAGTGGGCATCTTAATTCACCCCTCCACTTT. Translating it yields CSARVSGHLNSPLHF.

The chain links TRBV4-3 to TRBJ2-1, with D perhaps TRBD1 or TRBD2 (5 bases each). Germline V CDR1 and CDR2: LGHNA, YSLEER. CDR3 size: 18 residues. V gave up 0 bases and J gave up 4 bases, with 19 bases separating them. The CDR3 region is CASSQDLGSGTVYNEQFF. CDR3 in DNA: TGCGCCAGCAGCCAAGATCTTGGTTCGGGGACGGTATACAATGAGCAGTTCTTC.

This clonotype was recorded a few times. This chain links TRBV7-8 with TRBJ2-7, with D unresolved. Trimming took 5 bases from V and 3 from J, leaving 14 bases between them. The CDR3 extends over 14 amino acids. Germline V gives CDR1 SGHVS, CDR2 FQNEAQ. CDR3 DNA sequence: TGTGCCAGCAGCATAAGGACGGAAGTCTACGAGCAGTACTTC. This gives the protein CASSIRTEVYEQYF.

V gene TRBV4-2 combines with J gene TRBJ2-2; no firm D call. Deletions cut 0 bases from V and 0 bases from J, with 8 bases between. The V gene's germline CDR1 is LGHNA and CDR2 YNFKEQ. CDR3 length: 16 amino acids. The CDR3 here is CASSQEEATNTGELFF. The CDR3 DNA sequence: TGTGCCAGCAGCCAAGAAGAAGCTACGAACACCGGGGAGCTGTTTTTT.